The entry below describes one TCR beta chain. The sample is drawn from a study of cytomegalovirus exposure and HLA in healthy donors. The germline CDR1 and CDR2 sequences are KGHSH and LQKENI. CDR3 length equals 15 residues. V lost 1 base and J 3 bases, leaving 12 bases between the germline ends. 13 Jbeta primers and 60 Vbeta primers were used for the PCR. Produced via immunoSEQ multiplex PCR; TCRdb's table is partial and in-frame only. Found here are under 150,000 clones, approximately 80% of them singletons; the top ten hold 4.5% to 6.5%. This sequence originates from a male donor in good health and CMV-seronegative. Sequencing was carried out using PBMCs. The chain links TRBV18 to TRBJ2-5; maybe TRBD2 (5 bases). The DNA for the CDR3 is TGTGCCAGCTCACCACAAGAGACGGGAAAAGAGACCCAGTACTTC. The encoded protein is CASSPQETGKETQYF.